The entry that follows covers one T cell receptor (beta chain) sequence. Its specific antigen is unknown. No per-base quality is available; no much larger clone lies one base away. These data originate in a study of post-analysis software for immune sequencing data (dated by TCRdb to about 2015). Turning to the overall study: Disease courses on record covered relapsing-remitting, secondary progressive and progressive-relapsing multiple sclerosis, though some patients had no subtype annotation. Patient repertoires were compared against roughly 11 previously published healthy control repertoires from donors aged about 6 to 26 years. A subset of samples was prepared in parallel using single-end sample barcoding, then pooled and co-amplified after Illumina adapter ligation.

To demonstrate the VDJtools post-analysis software, TCR beta repertoires were profiled from the peripheral blood of more than ten young patients with multiple sclerosis. The multiple sclerosis patients were children and adolescents between roughly 6 and 16 years of age. What the study reported, not specific to this receptor: Significantly lower normalized Chao1 diversity was found in multiple sclerosis patients than in controls, suggesting substantial peripheral T-cell clonal expansion. Patients showed significantly higher frequencies than controls for a handful of TRBV segments, among them TRBV5-6, TRBV5-1 and TRBV20-1. The control group was slightly older than the multiple sclerosis patient group. Direct clustering with F measure revealed strong co-clustering of samples prepared in the same batch, which led to a batch-effect correction.

From its cysteine to its phenylalanine, the CDR3 spans 12 amino acids. Just CDR3 DNA is preserved here, 36 bases in frame from base 1. Taken from the germline V gene, the CDR1 and CDR2 loops are SGHTA and FQGNSA. V is shortened by 4 bases, J by 0 bases, and the region joining them spans 2 bases. The method behind the library was PCR. Instrument on record: Illumina HiSeq 2500. To reduce PCR and sequencing biases, unique molecular identifiers were incorporated into the TCR beta cDNA libraries. Every 1 to 10 million input T cells yielded roughly 500,000 cDNA molecules, meaning each molecule approximated one T cell. Patient libraries were prepared and sequenced with the same protocol used for the earlier healthy control dataset. Within a given batch, samples were prepared together, multiplexed and sequenced on the same HiSeq lane. The authors processed their data as follows. MIGEC handled the raw barcoded reads, throwing out single-read molecular identifier groups before consensus assembly and CDR3 extraction. Clonotype tables were post-analysed with VDJtools, normalizing diversity by down-sampling all datasets to the smallest sample size. To correct batch-related cross-sample contamination, repertoire overlap clustering matched CDR3 amino acid sequences but not nucleotide sequences. Using fastp at Q25 and MiXCR, TCRdb reprocessed the public reads and kept productive beta chains. A single entry per CDR3 protein holds the most common genes and DNA from its merged rows. The authors' filters were not applied to this entry. The sample table holds 750,000 to 950,000 distinct CDR3 sequences, of which around 53% were seen once. Approximately 4.4% of the sample lies in the top ten.

Recombination connected TRBV7-2 to TRBJ2-3; no D gene can be assigned with confidence. This sequence was found in a girl aged 10 to 17 with multiple sclerosis. The source material was blood. For the CDR3, the sequence is CTSSWSTDTQYF. In nucleotide form, the sequence is TGTACCAGCAGCTGGAGCACAGATACGCAGTATTTT. Outside the CDR3, residues come from the reference TRBV7-2 and TRBJ2-3 proteins, so the full variable domain is: GAGVSQSPSNKVTEKGKDVELRCDPISGHTALYWYRQSLGQGLEFLIYFQGNSAPDKSGLPSDRFSAERTGGSVSTLTIQRTQQEDSAVYLCTSSWSTDTQYFGPGTRLTVL.